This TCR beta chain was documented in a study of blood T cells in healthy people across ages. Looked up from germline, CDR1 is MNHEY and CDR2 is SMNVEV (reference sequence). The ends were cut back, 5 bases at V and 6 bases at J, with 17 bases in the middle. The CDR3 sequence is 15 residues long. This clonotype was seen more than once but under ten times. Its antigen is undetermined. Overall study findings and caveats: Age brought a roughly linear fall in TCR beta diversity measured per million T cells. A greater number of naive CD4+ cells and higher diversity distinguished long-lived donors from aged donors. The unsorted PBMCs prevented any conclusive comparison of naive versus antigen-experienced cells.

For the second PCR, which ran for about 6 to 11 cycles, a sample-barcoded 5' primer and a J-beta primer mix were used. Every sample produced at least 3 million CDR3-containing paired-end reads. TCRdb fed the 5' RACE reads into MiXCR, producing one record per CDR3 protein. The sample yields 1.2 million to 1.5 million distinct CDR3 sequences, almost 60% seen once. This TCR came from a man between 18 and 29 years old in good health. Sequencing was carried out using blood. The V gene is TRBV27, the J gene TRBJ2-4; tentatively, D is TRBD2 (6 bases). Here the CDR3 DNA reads TGTGCCAGCAGTCCGGGGGTTGGGGGGTTAAACATTCAGTACTTC. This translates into CASSPGVGGLNIQYF.